These 21 T cell receptor beta chains share one sample of origin, sequenced in a study of pediatric ulcerative colitis. Assay: immunoSEQ multiplex PCR; the TCRdb copy retains only in-frame clones and omits some. The sample has tens of thousands of clones; 70% to 75% are singletons. Rectal tissue came from one to two pinch biopsies taken at colonoscopy. What was sequenced was gut tissue. The receptors shown here come from a boy between 5 and 17 years old with severe ulcerative colitis.

The CDR3 sequence: CARSSGLAGGINSYNEQFF. In DNA, the CDR3 is TGTGCCAGAAGCTCTGGACTAGCGGGAGGGATAAACTCCTACAATGAGCAGTTCTTC. The chain employs TRBV5-3 and TRBJ2-1; 15 bases line up with TRBD2. TRBV5-3 counts as an open reading frame of uncertain function. J gave up 0 bases and V 3 bases, and 7 bases lay outside the gene matches. The CDR3 spans 19 residues.

This clone was detected a few times. The chain is built from TRBV11-3 and TRBJ1-3; no clear D gene. The germline gives CDR1 SGHNT, CDR2 YENEEA. This CDR3 has 14 amino acids. The V end lost 8 bases, the J end lost 5 bases, and 16 bases lay between the germline ends. This CDR3 is CASGMDVGRNTIYF. The CDR3 DNA is TGTGCCAGCGGTATGGACGTTGGGAGAAACACCATATATTTT.

Here the CDR3 reads CASSLAGASYEQFF. Here the CDR3 DNA reads TGTGCCAGCAGCTTGGCCGGGGCTAGCTATGAGCAGTTCTTC. The V gene is TRBV5-4, the J gene TRBJ2-1, with D perhaps TRBD1 or TRBD2 (5 bases each). The CDR3 extends over 14 amino acids. Trimming removed 0 bases at V and 8 bases at J, with 12 bases between. CDR1 SGHNT and CDR2 YYREEE come from the germline V gene (reference sequence).

This clone is a singleton in its sample. The chain couples TRBV7-2 to TRBJ2-4; TRBD2 agrees at 9 bases. Germline-derived CDR1 and CDR2 are SGHTA and FQGNSA. The CDR3 extends over 16 amino acids. The J segment lost 8 bases and the V segment lost 1 base, leaving 9 bases of the junction unmatched. The CDR3 DNA follows: TGTGCCAGCAGCTTAGAACGTAGCGGGAGTGGGCACATTCAGTACTTC. Translation gives CASSLERSGSGHIQYF.

This clone has just a few counts. This chain joins TRBV5-4 and TRBJ2-3; perhaps TRBD1 as D (5 bases). The CDR3 consists of 15 residues. Trimming removed 6 bases from V and 6 bases from J, with 20 bases in between. Germline CDR1 and CDR2: SGHNT and YYREEE (reference sequence). The CDR3, as DNA: TGTGCCAGCAAATCTTTCTTTAGGGGATCCGATACGCAGTATTTT. The encoded protein is CASKSFFRGSDTQYF.

On this clone: Its ends do not fully match the called genes, so a read error is possible. The chain recombines TRBV11-2 with TRBJ2-2; no reliable D call. The CDR3 length is 14 residues. CDR1 is SGHAT, CDR2 FQNNGV, per germline. CDR3 amino acids: CASSLEWGFGELFF. CDR3 DNA sequence: TGTGCCAGCAGCCTAGAGTGGGGTTTCGGGGAGCTGTTTTTT.

V usage is TRBV18 and J usage is TRBJ1-2; 9 bases are shared with TRBD1. This CDR3 region has 13 residues. The junction had 2 bases not matched to a gene; V was cut back by 6 bases and J by 3 bases. Germline loops: CDR1 KGHSH, CDR2 LQKENI. The CDR3 region is CASSTGGYYGYTF. DNA for the CDR3: TGTGCCAGCTCTACAGGGGGCTACTATGGCTACACCTTC.

This rearrangement joins TRBV6-5 to TRBJ1-5; D is ambiguous. V was cut by 0 bases and J by 0 bases, with 9 bases left in between. From germline, CDR1 is MNHEY and CDR2 SVGAGI. This CDR3 comprises 16 residues. The DNA of the CDR3 is TGTGCCAGCAGTTACTCGGCGTCACTTAGCAATCAGCCCCAGCATTTT. Translation gives CASSYSASLSNQPQHF.

Concerning this clone: The same CDR3 also results from other DNA sequences found in this sample. This chain joins TRBV4-3 and TRBJ2-7; tentatively, D is TRBD2 (6 bases). There are 15 residues in the CDR3. Germline V gives CDR1 LGHNA, CDR2 YSLEER. The V gene lost 1 base and the J gene lost 2 bases, with 12 bases spanning the gap. This CDR3 is CASSQGLAGTYEQYF. The CDR3 nucleotides are TGCGCCAGCAGCCAAGGTTTGGCGGGGACCTACGAGCAGTACTTC.

The rearrangement joins TRBV23-1 to TRBJ2-5; D possibly uses TRBD1 or TRBD2 (5 bases each). TRBV23-1 belongs to the ORF category, with a function that is uncertain. V gave up 8 bases and J gave up 5 bases, with 21 bases separating them. The CDR3 extends over 15 amino acids. The CDR3 loop is CASLGDAHMGETQYF. DNA for the CDR3: TGCGCCAGCTTGGGGGACGCGCACATGGGGGAGACCCAGTACTTC.

This clone has a handful of counts. This chain joins TRBV7-9 and TRBJ2-7, with D possibly TRBD2 on 6 matching bases. The germline CDR1 and CDR2 sequences are SEHNR and FQNEAQ (reference sequence). This CDR3 comprises 14 residues. The V end lost 3 bases, the J end lost 0 bases, and 9 bases lay between the germline ends. In DNA form, the CDR3 reads TGTGCCAGCAGCTTCACCGGGAGCTCCTACGAGCAGTACTTC. Translating gives CASSFTGSSYEQYF. Looking up the rest from reference TRBV7-9 and TRBJ2-7 gives the full variable domain: DTGVSQNPRHKITKRGQNVTFRCDPISEHNRLYWYRQTLGQGPEFLTYFQNEAQLEKSRLLSDRFSAERPKGSFSTLEIQRTEQGDSAMYLCASSFTGSSYEQYFGPGTRLTVT.

This clone has only one observation. The chain recombines TRBV5-4 with TRBJ2-2; TRBD2 aligns across 15 bases. The length of the CDR3 is 20 residues. Trimming cost V 2 bases and J 1 base; bases outside gene matches: 9. Germline V gene data show CDR1 as SGHNT and CDR2 as YYREEE (reference sequence). The CDR3 protein is CASSLLGPGLAGGNTGELFF. The CDR3 DNA sequence: TGTGCCAGCAGCTTACTTGGACCGGGACTAGCGGGAGGGAACACCGGGGAGCTGTTTTTT.

The chain uses TRBV19 and TRBJ2-1; 10 bases match TRBD1. Trimming at V came to 8 bases and at J to 4 bases, leaving 8 bases not matched to a gene. Germline values: CDR1 LNHDA, CDR2 SQIVND (reference sequence). The CDR3 sequence is 15 residues long. CDR3 coding DNA: TGTGCCAGTGGTGGATGGGGACAGGGGTACAATGAGCAGTTCTTC. Translating gives CASGGWGQGYNEQFF.

The CDR3 loop reads CASSHPLKTGELFF. The CDR3 bases are TGTGCCAGCAGCCACCCTTTGAAGACCGGGGAGCTGTTTTTT. V gene TRBV7-9 combines with J gene TRBJ2-2, with unresolved D. The germline CDR1 and CDR2 sequences are SEHNR and FQNEAQ (reference sequence). Trimming took off 5 bases at V and 5 bases at J, with 12 bases between the two ends. The CDR3 is made up of 14 amino acids.

The chain combines TRBV30 with TRBJ1-5, with 9 bases fitting TRBD1. Germline V gene sequence: CDR1 GTSNPN, CDR2 SVGIG (reference sequence). V lost 3 bases and J lost 11; bases outside the gene matches: 14. The CDR3 is made up of 15 amino acids. The CDR3 DNA reads as TGTGCCTGGAGCTCCAGACAGGGGGGCCAATCAGCCCAGCATTTT. Translated, it gives CAWSSRQGGQSAQHF.

This chain links TRBV5-1 with TRBJ2-1; a weak D match, TRBD2 (6 bases). V was cut by 4 bases and J by 10 bases, with 12 bases left in between. This CDR3 is 12 amino acids long. Germline V gives CDR1 SGHRS, CDR2 YFSETQ. Here the CDR3 reads CASSPPGGEQFF. The CDR3 region has the DNA TGCGCCAGCAGCCCTCCCGGAGGGGAGCAGTTCTTC.

This chain uses TRBV27 with TRBJ1-2, with D possibly being TRBD1 (5 bases). Trimming left V 2 bases short and J 5 bases short, with 9 bases between. This CDR3 is built from 13 residues. Germline values: CDR1 MNHEY, CDR2 SMNVEV (reference sequence). The CDR3 DNA follows: TGTGCCAGCAGTTTAGGGGCAGGGTATGGCTACACCTTC. It is translated as CASSLGAGYGYTF.

The genes are TRBV4-2 and TRBJ2-2; 9 bases are shared with TRBD2. J lost 3 bases, V lost 3 bases, and 5 bases had no gene match. In germline, CDR1 is LGHNA, CDR2 YNFKEQ. This CDR3 contains 16 residues. CDR3 bases: TGTGCCAGCAGCCACGTGGGGACTAGCTACACCGGGGAGCTGTTTTTT. Amino acids: CASSHVGTSYTGELFF.

The V call is TRBV6-1, the J call TRBJ2-7, with D tentatively TRBD1 (6 bases). This CDR3 has 14 residues. The V gene's germline CDR1 is MNHNS and CDR2 SASEGT. Between the trimmed V and J ends, which lost 1 base and 0 bases, there was a span of 7 bases. CDR3 residues: CASSEEDSSYEQYF. The CDR3 DNA reads TGTGCCAGCAGTGAAGAGGACAGCTCCTACGAGCAGTACTTC.

The chain couples TRBV7-2 to TRBJ2-2; D remains unclear. The CDR3 is 14 residues long. Germline values: CDR1 SGHTA, CDR2 FQGNSA. With 1 base removed from V and 2 bases from J, the gap between germline ends came to 5 bases. CDR3 residues: CASSLDRNTGELFF. The CDR3 DNA follows: TGTGCCAGCAGCTTAGATCGCAACACCGGGGAGCTGTTTTTT.

This clone was counted a few times. The chain employs TRBV21-1 and TRBJ2-3. TRBV21-1 is a pseudogene locus. This CDR3 spans 14 amino acids. The CDR3 loop reads CASSKNLLKNTQYF. CDR3 DNA: TGTGCCAGCAGCAAAAACCTTCTGAAAAATACGCAGTATTTT.